The clone carrying this TCR beta chain was detected only a few times. Its target is unknown. From the reads, TCRdb called clonotypes with MiXCR, one entry per CDR3 protein. Seen here are fewer than 1,000,000 distinct CDR3 sequences, roughly 30% observed once, and the top ten hold more than 12%. The data belong to a study of T cell repertoires in cytomegalovirus infection. Study-wide context: It was the public TCR beta signatures that indicated both CMV infection and matching HLA type.

The sequence came from a human donor in good health (CMV status not recorded). Some clones in this sample may be carry-over from other donors' samples. The source was cultured CD8+ T cells from PBMCs, collected from culture after CMV antigen stimulation.

The CDR3 nucleotides read TGTGCCAGCAGCTCCGCACAGGGCTCTGGAAACACCATATATTTT. Translated, it gives CASSSAQGSGNTIYF. This chain uses TRBV7-8 with TRBJ1-3; possibly TRBD1 for D (6 bases). The CDR3 spans 15 residues. Germline CDR1 SGHVS, CDR2 FQNEAQ. V was trimmed by 4 bases and J by 0 bases, leaving 10 bases between them.